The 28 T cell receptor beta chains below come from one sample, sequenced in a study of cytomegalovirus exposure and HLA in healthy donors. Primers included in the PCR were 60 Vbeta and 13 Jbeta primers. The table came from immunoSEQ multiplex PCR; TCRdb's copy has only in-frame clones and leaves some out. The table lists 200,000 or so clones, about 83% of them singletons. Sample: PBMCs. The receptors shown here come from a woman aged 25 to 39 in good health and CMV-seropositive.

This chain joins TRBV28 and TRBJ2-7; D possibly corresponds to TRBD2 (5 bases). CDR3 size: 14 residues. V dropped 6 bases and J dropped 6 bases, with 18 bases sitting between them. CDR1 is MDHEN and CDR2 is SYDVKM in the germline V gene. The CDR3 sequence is CASRKGAVWGEQYF. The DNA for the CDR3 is TGTGCCAGCAGAAAGGGAGCGGTTTGGGGCGAGCAGTACTTC.

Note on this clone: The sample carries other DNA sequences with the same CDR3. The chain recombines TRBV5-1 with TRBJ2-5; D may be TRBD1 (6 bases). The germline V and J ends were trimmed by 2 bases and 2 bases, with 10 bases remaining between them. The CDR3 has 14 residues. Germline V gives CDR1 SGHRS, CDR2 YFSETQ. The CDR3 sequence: CASSFQGSQETQYF. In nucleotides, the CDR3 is TGCGCCAGCAGCTTCCAGGGGAGTCAAGAGACCCAGTACTTC.

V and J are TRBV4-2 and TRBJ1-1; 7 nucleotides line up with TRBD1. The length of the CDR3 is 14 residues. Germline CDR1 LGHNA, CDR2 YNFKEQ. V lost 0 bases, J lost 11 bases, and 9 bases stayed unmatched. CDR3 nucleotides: TGTGCCAGCAGCCAAGATCACGGGTACAGGGGTGCTTTCTTT. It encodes CASSQDHGYRGAFF.

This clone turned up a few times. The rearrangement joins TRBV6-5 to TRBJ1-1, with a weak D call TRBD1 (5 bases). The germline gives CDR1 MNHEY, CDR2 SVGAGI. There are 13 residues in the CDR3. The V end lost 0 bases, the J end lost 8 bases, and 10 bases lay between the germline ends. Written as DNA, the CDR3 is TGTGCCAGCAGTTACTCGGCAGGGAACGAAGCTTTCTTT. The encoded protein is CASSYSAGNEAFF.

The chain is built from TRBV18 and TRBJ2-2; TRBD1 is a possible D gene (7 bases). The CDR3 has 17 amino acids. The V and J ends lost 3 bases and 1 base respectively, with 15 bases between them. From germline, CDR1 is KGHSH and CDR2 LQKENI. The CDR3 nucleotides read TGTGCCAGCTCACCTAGACAGGGAGGACTGAACACCGGGGAGCTGTTTTTT. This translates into CASSPRQGGLNTGELFF.

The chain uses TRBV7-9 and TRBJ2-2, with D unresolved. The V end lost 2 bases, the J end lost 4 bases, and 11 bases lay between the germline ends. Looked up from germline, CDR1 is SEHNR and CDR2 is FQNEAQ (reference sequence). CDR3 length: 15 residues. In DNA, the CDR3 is TGTGCCAGCAGCTTAAAAGATATCGGCACCGGGGAGCTGTTTTTT. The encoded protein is CASSLKDIGTGELFF. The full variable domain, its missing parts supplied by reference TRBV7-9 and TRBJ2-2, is DTGVSQNPRHKITKRGQNVTFRCDPISEHNRLYWYRQTLGQGPEFLTYFQNEAQLEKSRLLSDRFSAERPKGSFSTLEIQRTEQGDSAMYLCASSLKDIGTGELFFGEGSRLTVL.

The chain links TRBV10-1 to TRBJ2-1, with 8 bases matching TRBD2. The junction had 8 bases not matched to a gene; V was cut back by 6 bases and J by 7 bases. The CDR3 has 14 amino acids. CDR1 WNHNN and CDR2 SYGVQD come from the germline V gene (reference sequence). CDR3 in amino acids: CASSPAGARNEQFF. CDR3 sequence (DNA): TGCGCCAGCAGCCCAGCGGGAGCCAGGAATGAGCAGTTCTTC.

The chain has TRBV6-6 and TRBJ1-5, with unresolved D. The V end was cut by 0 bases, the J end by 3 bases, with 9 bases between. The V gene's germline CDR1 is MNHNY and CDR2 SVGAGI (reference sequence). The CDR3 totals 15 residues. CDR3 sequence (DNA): TGTGCCAGCAGTTACTCGGGCGGGAACAATCAGCCCCAGCATTTT. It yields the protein CASSYSGGNNQPQHF.

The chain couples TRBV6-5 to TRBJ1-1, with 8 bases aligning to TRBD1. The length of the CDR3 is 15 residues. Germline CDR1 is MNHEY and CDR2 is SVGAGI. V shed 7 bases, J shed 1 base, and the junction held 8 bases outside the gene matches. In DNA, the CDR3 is TGTGCCAGCACGACAGGGGCCTTGACGAACACTGAAGCTTTCTTT. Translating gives CASTTGALTNTEAFF.

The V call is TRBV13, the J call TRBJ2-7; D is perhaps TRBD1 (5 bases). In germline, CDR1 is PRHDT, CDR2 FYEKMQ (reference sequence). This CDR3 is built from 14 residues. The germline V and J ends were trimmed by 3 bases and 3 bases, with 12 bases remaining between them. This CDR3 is CASSLGPVLYEQYF. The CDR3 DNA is TGTGCCAGCAGCTTGGGGCCCGTCCTCTACGAGCAGTACTTC.

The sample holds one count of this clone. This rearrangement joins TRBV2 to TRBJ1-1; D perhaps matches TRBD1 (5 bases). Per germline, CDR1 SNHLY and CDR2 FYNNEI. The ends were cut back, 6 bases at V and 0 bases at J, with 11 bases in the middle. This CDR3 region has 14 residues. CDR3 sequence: CASRTDFMNTEAFF. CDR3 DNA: TGTGCCAGCAGGACAGACTTTATGAACACTGAAGCTTTCTTT.

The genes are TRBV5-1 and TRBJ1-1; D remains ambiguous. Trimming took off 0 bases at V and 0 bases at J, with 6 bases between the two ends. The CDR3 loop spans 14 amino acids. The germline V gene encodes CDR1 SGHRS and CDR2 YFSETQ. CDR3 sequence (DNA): TGCGCCAGCAGCTTGGAGAACATGAACACTGAAGCTTTCTTT. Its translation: CASSLENMNTEAFF.

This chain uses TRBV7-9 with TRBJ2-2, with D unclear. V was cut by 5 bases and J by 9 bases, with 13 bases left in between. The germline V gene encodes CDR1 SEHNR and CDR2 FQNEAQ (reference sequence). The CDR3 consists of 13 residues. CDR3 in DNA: TGTGCCAGCAGCCTCGATGGCAGGAGGGAGCTGTTTTTT. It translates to CASSLDGRRELFF.

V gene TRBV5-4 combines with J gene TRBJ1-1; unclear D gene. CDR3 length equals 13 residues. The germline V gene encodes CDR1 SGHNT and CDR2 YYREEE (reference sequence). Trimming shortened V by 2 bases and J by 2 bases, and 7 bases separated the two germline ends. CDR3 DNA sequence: TGTGCCAGCAGCTTATACTTTAACACTGAAGCTTTCTTT. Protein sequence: CASSLYFNTEAFF.

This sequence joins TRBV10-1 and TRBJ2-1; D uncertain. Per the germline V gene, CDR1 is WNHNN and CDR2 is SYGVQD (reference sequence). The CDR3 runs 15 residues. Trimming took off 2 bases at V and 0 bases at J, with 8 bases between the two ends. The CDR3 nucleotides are TGCGCCAGCAGTGAGACGGGTAGCTCCTACAATGAGCAGTTCTTC. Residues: CASSETGSSYNEQFF.

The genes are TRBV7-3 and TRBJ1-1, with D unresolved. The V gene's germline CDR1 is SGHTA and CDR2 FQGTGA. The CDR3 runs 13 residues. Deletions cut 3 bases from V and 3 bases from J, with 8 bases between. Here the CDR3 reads CASSLQLYTEAFF. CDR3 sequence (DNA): TGTGCCAGCAGCTTGCAGTTATACACTGAAGCTTTCTTT. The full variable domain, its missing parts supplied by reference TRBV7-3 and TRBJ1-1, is GAGVSQTPSNKVTEKGKYVELRCDPISGHTALYWYRQSLGQGPEFLIYFQGTGAADDSGLPNDRFFAVRPEGSVSTLKIQRTERGDSAVYLCASSLQLYTEAFFGQGTRLTVV.

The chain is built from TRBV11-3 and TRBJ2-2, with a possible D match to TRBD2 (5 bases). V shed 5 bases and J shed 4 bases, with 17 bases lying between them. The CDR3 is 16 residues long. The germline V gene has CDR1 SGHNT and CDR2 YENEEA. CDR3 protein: CASSKSGSSATGELFF. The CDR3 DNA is TGTGCCAGCAGCAAATCTGGGAGCAGCGCCACCGGGGAGCTGTTTTTT.

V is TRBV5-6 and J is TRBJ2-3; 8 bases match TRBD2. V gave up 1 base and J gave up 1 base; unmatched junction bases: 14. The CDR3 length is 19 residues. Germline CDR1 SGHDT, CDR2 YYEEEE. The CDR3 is CASSLKAWRGVDRTDTQYF. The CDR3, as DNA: TGTGCCAGCAGCTTGAAAGCGTGGCGGGGGGTAGACCGCACAGATACGCAGTATTTT.

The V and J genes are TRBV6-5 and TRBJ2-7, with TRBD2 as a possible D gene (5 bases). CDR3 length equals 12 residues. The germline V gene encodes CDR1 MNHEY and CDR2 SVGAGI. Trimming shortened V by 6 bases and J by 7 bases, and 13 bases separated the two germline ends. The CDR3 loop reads CASSGDKGEQYF. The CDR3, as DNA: TGTGCCAGCAGCGGGGATAAAGGTGAGCAGTACTTC.

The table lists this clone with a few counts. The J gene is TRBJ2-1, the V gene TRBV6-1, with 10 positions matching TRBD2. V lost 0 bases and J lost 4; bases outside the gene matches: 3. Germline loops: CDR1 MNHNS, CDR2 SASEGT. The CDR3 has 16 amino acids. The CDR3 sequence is CASSEARTSGYNEQFF. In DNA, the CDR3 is TGTGCCAGCAGTGAAGCGCGGACTAGCGGTTACAATGAGCAGTTCTTC.

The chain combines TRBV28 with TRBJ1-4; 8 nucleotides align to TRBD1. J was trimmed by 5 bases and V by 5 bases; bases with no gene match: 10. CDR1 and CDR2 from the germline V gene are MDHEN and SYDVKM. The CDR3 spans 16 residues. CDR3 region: CASSPRGQVGNEKLFF. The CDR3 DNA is TGTGCCAGCAGTCCCCGGGGACAGGTGGGGAATGAAAAACTGTTTTTT.

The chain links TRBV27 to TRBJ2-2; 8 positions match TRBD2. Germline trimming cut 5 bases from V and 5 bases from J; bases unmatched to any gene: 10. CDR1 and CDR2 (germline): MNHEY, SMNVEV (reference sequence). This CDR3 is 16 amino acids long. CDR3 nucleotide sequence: TGTGCCAGCAGTGGGTATAGCGGGATGCTTACCGGGGAGCTGTTTTTT. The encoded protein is CASSGYSGMLTGELFF.

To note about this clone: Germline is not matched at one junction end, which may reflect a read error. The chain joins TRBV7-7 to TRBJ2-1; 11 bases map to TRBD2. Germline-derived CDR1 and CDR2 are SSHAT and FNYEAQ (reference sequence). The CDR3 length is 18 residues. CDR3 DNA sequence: TGTGCTAGCAGCCCCACTTTAATCTTAGCGGGAGGGGTTAATGAGCAGTTCTTC. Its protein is CASSPTLILAGGVNEQFF.

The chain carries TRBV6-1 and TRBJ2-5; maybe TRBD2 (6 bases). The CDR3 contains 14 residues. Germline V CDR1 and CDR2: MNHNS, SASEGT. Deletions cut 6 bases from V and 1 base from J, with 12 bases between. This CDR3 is CASRAQRVQETQYF. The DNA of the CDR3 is TGTGCCAGCAGAGCCCAGCGGGTCCAAGAGACCCAGTACTTC.

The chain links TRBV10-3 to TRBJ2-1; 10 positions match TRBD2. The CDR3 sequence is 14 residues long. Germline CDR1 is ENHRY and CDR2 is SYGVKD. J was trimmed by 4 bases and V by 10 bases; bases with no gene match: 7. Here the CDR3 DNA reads TGTGCCACCCGGAGCGGGGGGGATTACAATGAGCAGTTCTTC. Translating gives CATRSGGDYNEQFF.

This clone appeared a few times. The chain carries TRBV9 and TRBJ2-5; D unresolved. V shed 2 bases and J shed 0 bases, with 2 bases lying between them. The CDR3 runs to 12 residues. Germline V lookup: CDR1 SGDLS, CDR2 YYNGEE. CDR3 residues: CASSVNQETQYF. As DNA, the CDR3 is TGTGCCAGCAGCGTCAACCAAGAGACCCAGTACTTC.

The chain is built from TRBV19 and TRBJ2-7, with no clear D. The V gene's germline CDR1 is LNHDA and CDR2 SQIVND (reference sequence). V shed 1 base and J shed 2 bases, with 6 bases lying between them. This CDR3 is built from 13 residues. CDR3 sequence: CASSIGATYEQYF. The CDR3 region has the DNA TGTGCCAGTAGTATAGGAGCTACCTACGAGCAGTACTTC.

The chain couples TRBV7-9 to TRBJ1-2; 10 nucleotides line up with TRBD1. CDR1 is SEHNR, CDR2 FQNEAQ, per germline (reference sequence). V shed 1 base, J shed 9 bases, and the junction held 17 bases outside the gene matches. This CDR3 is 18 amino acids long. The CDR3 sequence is CASSLEPFPGTGEKSYTF. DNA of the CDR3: TGTGCCAGCAGCTTAGAACCCTTTCCCGGGACAGGGGAGAAGAGCTACACCTTC.